The TCR beta chain described here comes from a study of Ad26.COV2.S vaccination and SARS-CoV-2 variants. V lost 5 bases and J 5 bases, leaving 12 bases between the germline ends. CDR1 is SGHTA and CDR2 is FQGTGA in the germline V gene. The CDR3 runs to 13 residues. As to treatment: approximately 18 received Ad26.COV2.S at low or high dose, single or two shots; about five received placebo; per-sample allocation not given. Sample collection was performed on day 63 after the first vaccine or placebo injection. Repertoires were generated with immunoSEQ multiplex PCR, while TCRdb's copy carries only in-frame clones and drops some. Of almost 400,000 clones in the sample, around 89% were seen once.

The sample was peripheral blood, taken in a trial of Ad26.COV2.S vaccine versus placebo. The chain is built from TRBV7-3 and TRBJ1-1; tentative D call: TRBD1 (6 bases). The receptor comes from a person aged 18-60 years who received the Ad26.COV2.S COVID-19 vaccine or a placebo. The CDR3 sequence is CASSPRGGTEAFF. The CDR3 nucleotides are TGTGCCAGCAGCCCCAGGGGAGGAACTGAAGCTTTCTTT.